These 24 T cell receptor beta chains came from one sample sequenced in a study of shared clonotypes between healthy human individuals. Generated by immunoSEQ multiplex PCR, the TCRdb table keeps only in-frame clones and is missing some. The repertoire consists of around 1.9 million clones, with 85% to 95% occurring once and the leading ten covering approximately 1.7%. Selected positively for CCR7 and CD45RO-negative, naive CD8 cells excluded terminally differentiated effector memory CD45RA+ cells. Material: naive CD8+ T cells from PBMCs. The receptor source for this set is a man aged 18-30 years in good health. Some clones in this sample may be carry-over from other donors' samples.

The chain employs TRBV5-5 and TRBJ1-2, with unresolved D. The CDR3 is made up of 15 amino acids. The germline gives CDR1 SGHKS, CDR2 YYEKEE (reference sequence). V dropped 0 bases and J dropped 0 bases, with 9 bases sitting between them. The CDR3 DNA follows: TGTGCCAGCAGCTTGGACCTACGGACTAACTATGGCTACACCTTC. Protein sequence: CASSLDLRTNYGYTF.

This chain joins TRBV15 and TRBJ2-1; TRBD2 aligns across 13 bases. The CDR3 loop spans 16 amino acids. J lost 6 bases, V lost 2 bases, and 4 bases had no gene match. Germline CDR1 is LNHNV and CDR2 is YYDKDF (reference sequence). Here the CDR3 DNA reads TGTGCCACCAGCAGATCACTAGCGGGAGGGCCCAATGAGCAGTTCTTC. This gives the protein CATSRSLAGGPNEQFF.

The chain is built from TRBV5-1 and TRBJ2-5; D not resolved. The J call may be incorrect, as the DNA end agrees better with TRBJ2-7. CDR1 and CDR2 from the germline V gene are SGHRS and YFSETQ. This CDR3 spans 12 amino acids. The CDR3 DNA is TGCGCCAGCAGCTTGGCCATGGGCGAGCAGTACTTC. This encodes CASSLAMGEQYF.

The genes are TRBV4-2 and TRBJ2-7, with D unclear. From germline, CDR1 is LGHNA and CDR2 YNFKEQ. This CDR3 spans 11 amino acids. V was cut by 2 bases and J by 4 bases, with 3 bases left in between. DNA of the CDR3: TGTGCCAGCAGCCAAACTTACGAGCAGTACTTC. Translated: CASSQTYEQYF.

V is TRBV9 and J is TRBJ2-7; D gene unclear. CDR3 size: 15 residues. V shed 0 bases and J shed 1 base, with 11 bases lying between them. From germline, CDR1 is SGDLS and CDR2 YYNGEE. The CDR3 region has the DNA TGTGCCAGCAGCGTAGGCCCCGTTTCTTCCTACGAGCAGTACTTC. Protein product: CASSVGPVSSYEQYF. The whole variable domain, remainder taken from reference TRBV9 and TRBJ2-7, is DSGVTQTPKHLITATGQRVTLRCSPRSGDLSVYWYQQSLDQGLQFLIQYYNGEERAKGNILERFSAQQFPDLHSELNLSSLELGDSALYFCASSVGPVSSYEQYFGPGTRLTVT.

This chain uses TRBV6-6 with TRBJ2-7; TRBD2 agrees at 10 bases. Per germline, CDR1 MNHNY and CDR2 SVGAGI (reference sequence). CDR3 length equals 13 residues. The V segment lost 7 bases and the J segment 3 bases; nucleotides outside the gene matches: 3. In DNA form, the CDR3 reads TGTGCCAGCAACCTAGCGGGAGACTACGAGCAGTACTTC. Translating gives CASNLAGDYEQYF.

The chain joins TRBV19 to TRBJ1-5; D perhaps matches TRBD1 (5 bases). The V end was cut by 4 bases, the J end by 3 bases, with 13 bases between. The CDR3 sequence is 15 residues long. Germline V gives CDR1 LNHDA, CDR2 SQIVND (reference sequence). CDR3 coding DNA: TGTGCCAGTAGTACCCCCGGGGGTTACAATCAGCCCCAGCATTTT. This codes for CASSTPGGYNQPQHF.

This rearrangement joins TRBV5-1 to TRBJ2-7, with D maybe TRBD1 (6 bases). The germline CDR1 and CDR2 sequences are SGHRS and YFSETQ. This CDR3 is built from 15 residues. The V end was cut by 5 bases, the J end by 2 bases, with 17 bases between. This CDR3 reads CASRLGSGATYEQYF. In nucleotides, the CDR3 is TGCGCCAGCAGGCTTGGGTCAGGGGCGACCTACGAGCAGTACTTC.

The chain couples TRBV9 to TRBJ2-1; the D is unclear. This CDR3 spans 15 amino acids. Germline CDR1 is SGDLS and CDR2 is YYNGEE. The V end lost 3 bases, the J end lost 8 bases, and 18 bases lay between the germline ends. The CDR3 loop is CASSAHLRPLDEQFF. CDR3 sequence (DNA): TGTGCCAGCAGCGCCCACTTGCGGCCCCTCGATGAGCAGTTCTTC. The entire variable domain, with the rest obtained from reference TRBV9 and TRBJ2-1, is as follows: DSGVTQTPKHLITATGQRVTLRCSPRSGDLSVYWYQQSLDQGLQFLIQYYNGEERAKGNILERFSAQQFPDLHSELNLSSLELGDSALYFCASSAHLRPLDEQFFGPGTRLTVL.

The CDR3, as DNA: TGTGCCAGCAGCTTAGTATTGGCGCTTCATGAGGCAGATACGCAGTATTTT. This codes for CASSLVLALHEADTQYF. The genes are TRBV7-8 and TRBJ2-3, with D uncertain. Germline lookup yields CDR1 SGHVS and CDR2 FQNEAQ. V was trimmed by 1 base and J by 4 bases, leaving 18 bases between them. The CDR3 has 17 residues.

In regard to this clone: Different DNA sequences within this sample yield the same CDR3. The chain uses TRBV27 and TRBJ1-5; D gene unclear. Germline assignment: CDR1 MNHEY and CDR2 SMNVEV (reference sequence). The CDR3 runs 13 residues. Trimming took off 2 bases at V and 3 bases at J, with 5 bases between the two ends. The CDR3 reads CASSLGPNQPQHF. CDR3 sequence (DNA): TGTGCCAGCAGTTTAGGTCCCAATCAGCCCCAGCATTTT.

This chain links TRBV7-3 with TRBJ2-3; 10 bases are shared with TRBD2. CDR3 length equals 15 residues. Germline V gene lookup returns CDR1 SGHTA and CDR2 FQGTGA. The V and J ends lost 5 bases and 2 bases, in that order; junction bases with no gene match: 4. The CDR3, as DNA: TGTGCCAGCAGCCCCGGGACTAGCGACACAGATACGCAGTATTTT. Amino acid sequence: CASSPGTSDTDTQYF.

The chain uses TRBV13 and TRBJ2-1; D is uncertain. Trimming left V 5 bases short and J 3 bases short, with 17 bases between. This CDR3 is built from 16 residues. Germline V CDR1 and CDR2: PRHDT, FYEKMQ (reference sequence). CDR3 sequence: CASSPEPDSVYNEQFF. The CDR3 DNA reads TGTGCCAGCAGCCCCGAACCCGATTCGGTCTACAATGAGCAGTTCTTC.

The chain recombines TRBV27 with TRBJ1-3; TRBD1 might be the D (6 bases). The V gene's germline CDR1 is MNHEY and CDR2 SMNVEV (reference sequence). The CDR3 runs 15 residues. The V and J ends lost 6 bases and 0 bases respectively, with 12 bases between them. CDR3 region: CASSRDRTSGNTIYF. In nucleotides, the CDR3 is TGTGCCAGCAGCCGCGACAGGACCTCTGGAAACACCATATATTTT.

CDR3 sequence (DNA): TGTGCCAGCAGCTTGGGCCCAGGGGGCAGCGACTATGGCTACACCTTC. Its translation: CASSLGPGGSDYGYTF. The chain joins TRBV5-6 to TRBJ1-2; 8 nucleotides align to TRBD1. The germline CDR1 and CDR2 sequences are SGHDT and YYEEEE. The J segment lost 3 bases and the V segment lost 0 bases, leaving 7 bases of the junction unmatched. The CDR3 length is 16 residues.

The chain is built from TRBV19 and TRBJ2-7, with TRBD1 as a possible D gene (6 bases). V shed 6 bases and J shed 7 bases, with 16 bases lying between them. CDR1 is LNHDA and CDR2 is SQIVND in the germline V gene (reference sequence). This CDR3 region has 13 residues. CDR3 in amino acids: CASRADRLGEQYF. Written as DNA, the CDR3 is TGTGCCAGTAGGGCGGACAGATTGGGGGAGCAGTACTTC.

This chain's CDR3 is CASSSDPGGVNEQFF. The CDR3 DNA sequence: TGTGCCAGCAGCTCAGACCCGGGCGGGGTCAATGAGCAGTTCTTC. The chain couples TRBV7-3 to TRBJ2-1; possible D gene TRBD2, 6 bases. Germline CDR1 SGHTA, CDR2 FQGTGA. With 4 bases removed from V and 6 bases from J, the gap between germline ends came to 16 bases. This CDR3 is built from 15 residues.

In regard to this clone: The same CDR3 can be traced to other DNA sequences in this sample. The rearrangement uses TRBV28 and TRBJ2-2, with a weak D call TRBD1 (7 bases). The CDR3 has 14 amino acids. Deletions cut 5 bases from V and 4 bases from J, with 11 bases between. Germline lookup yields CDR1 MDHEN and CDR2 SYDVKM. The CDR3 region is CASSLQGGTGELFF. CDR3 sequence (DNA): TGTGCCAGCAGTCTCCAGGGGGGCACCGGGGAGCTGTTTTTT.

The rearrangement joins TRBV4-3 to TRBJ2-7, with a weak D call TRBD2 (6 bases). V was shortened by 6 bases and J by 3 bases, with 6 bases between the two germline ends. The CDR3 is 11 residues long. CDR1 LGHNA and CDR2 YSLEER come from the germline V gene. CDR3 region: CASREGYEQYF. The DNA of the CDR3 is TGCGCCAGCAGGGAGGGCTACGAGCAGTACTTC.

CDR3 nucleotide sequence: TGTGCCAGCAATGCGGGAGATGACACCGGGGAGCTGTTTTTT. Its translation: CASNAGDDTGELFF. This chain uses TRBV6-1 with TRBJ2-2; 7 bases agree with TRBD2. The V and J ends lost 7 bases and 3 bases, in that order; junction bases with no gene match: 5. This CDR3 region has 14 residues. In germline, CDR1 is MNHNS, CDR2 SASEGT.

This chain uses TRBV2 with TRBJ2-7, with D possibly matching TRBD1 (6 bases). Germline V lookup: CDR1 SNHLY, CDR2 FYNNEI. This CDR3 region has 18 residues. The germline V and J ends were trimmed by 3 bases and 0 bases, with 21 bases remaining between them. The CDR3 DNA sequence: TGTGCCAGCAGTGACCCCACCCTGGGGGCGACCGGCTCCTACGAGCAGTACTTC. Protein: CASSDPTLGATGSYEQYF.

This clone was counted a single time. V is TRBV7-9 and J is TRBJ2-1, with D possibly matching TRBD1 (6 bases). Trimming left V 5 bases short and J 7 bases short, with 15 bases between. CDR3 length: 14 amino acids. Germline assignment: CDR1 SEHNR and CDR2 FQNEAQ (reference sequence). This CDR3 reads CASSPGTNPNEQFF. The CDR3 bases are TGTGCCAGCAGCCCCGGGACAAATCCGAATGAGCAGTTCTTC.

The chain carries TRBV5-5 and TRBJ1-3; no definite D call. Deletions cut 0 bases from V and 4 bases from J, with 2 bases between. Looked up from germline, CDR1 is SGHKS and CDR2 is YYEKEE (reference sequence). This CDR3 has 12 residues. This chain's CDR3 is CASSLAGNTIYF. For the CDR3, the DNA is TGTGCCAGCAGCTTGGCGGGAAACACCATATATTTT.

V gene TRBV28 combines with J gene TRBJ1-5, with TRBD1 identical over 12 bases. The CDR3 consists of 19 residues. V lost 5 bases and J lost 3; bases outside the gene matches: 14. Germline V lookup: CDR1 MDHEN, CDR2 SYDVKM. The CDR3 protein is CASSPLRDRGLAVNQPQHF. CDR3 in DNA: TGTGCCAGCAGTCCCCTAAGGGACAGGGGGCTAGCGGTCAATCAGCCCCAGCATTTT.